A single sample is the source of the 11 T cell receptor beta chains below, sequenced in a study of shared clonotypes between healthy human individuals. The table came from immunoSEQ multiplex PCR; TCRdb's copy has only in-frame clones and leaves some out. The table has millions of clones, around 94% seen once. The sample comprised naive CD4+ T cells sorted from blood. The subset is: CD45RA+ positively selected. All receptors derive from a man in his late teens or twenties in good health.

The J gene is TRBJ2-2, the V gene TRBV19, with D tentatively TRBD1 or TRBD2 (6 bases each). The CDR3 is 15 amino acids. Germline lookup yields CDR1 LNHDA and CDR2 SQIVND (reference sequence). Trimming took 7 bases from V and 0 from J, leaving 12 bases between them. Here the CDR3 reads CASIPGGANTGELFF. In nucleotides, the CDR3 is TGTGCCAGTATTCCCGGGGGCGCGAACACCGGGGAGCTGTTTTTT.

This chain uses TRBV10-1 with TRBJ2-2; D is uncertain. Germline CDR1 WNHNN, CDR2 SYGVQD (reference sequence). V was cut by 6 bases and J by 3 bases, with 8 bases left in between. This CDR3 has 13 residues. This chain's CDR3 is CASRPTDTGELFF. In DNA, the CDR3 is TGCGCCAGCAGGCCCACAGACACCGGGGAGCTGTTTTTT.

The chain couples TRBV5-4 to TRBJ1-2, with D uncertain. This CDR3 is 12 amino acids long. Per germline, CDR1 SGHNT and CDR2 YYREEE (reference sequence). V shed 4 bases and J shed 8 bases, with 12 bases lying between them. The CDR3 DNA follows: TGTGCCAGCAGCCTCGACCGGGCGGGCTACACCTTC. Protein sequence: CASSLDRAGYTF.

This chain uses TRBV2 with TRBJ2-1, with 8 nucleotides matching TRBD2. CDR1 SNHLY and CDR2 FYNNEI come from the germline V gene. The CDR3 has 15 residues. V lost 5 bases and J lost 3; bases outside the gene matches: 6. The CDR3 DNA reads as TGTGCCAGCAGTAAACTAGCGGAATACTACAATGAGCAGTTCTTC. This gives the protein CASSKLAEYYNEQFF.

This clone was found a few times. The chain is built from TRBV20-1 and TRBJ1-1, with a weak D call TRBD1 (5 bases). The CDR3 contains 11 residues. V lost 0 bases and J lost 14, with 13 bases in between. Germline loops: CDR1 DFQATT, CDR2 SNEGSKA (reference sequence). CDR3 bases: TGCAGTGCTAGAGAAATGCCAGGGACCTTCTTT. As protein: CSAREMPGTFF.

This clone showed up just once. J is TRBJ2-2 and V is TRBV6-1; D is uncertain. CDR3 length equals 14 residues. V was clipped by 2 bases and J by 5 bases, with 9 bases between them. Per the germline V gene, CDR1 is MNHNS and CDR2 is SASEGT. As DNA, the CDR3 is TGTGCCAGCAGTGAAAACCCGCAGACCGGGGAGCTGTTTTTT. As protein: CASSENPQTGELFF.

To note about this clone: This same CDR3 is encoded by further DNA sequences in the sample. The V gene is TRBV5-1, the J gene TRBJ1-2; 10 positions match TRBD1. This CDR3 is 14 amino acids long. Trimming took 2 bases from V and 5 from J; bases not matched to a gene: 3. Germline values: CDR1 SGHRS, CDR2 YFSETQ. This CDR3 is CASSLDRGRYGYTF. The CDR3 DNA is TGCGCCAGCAGCTTAGACAGGGGGCGTTATGGCTACACCTTC.

This chain joins TRBV5-1 and TRBJ2-7, with 8 bases fitting TRBD2. This CDR3 has 16 amino acids. J lost 6 bases, V lost 0 bases, and 11 bases had no gene match. Per the germline V gene, CDR1 is SGHRS and CDR2 is YFSETQ. CDR3 region: CASSLGPGVAGLEQYF. The CDR3 DNA is TGCGCCAGCAGCTTGGGACCGGGAGTAGCGGGACTCGAGCAGTACTTC. Full variable domain (outside the CDR3, taken from reference TRBV5-1 and TRBJ2-7): KAGVTQTPRYLIKTRGQQVTLSCSPISGHRSVSWYQQTPGQGLQFLFEYFSETQRNKGNFPGRFSGRQFSNSRSEMNVSTLELGDSALYLCASSLGPGVAGLEQYFGPGTRLTVT.

V and J are TRBV7-8 and TRBJ2-3, with D perhaps matching TRBD2 (6 bases). Between the trimmed V and J ends, which lost 3 bases and 5 bases, there was a span of 9 bases. Germline CDR1 and CDR2: SGHVS and FQNEAQ. The CDR3 has 13 amino acids. CDR3 bases: TGTGCCAGCAGCTTTCTCGGGGGAGATACGCAGTATTTT. This gives the protein CASSFLGGDTQYF.

The chain combines TRBV4-2 with TRBJ2-3, with 9 positions matching TRBD2. The CDR3 contains 19 residues. V shed 0 bases and J 2 bases; nucleotides not matched to a gene: 12. Germline CDR1 reads LGHNA; CDR2 reads YNFKEQ. CDR3 loop: CASSQDGSGGAQITDTQYF. In DNA, the CDR3 is TGTGCCAGCAGCCAAGATGGTAGCGGGGGCGCGCAAATCACAGATACGCAGTATTTT.

The rearrangement joins TRBV5-4 to TRBJ2-7; the match to TRBD2 covers 8 bases. With 4 bases clipped from V and 6 bases from J, the junction kept 12 bases outside the gene matches. CDR3 size: 15 residues. Germline V lookup: CDR1 SGHNT, CDR2 YYREEE (reference sequence). The CDR3 DNA sequence: TGTGCCAGCAGCCCGACCGGGGGGGGGTTTTTCGAGCAGTACTTC. It specifies CASSPTGGGFFEQYF.